A selection of T cell receptor beta chains follows, all from one sample in a study of blood T cell repertoires in COVID-19. The protocol was immunoSEQ multiplex PCR, while the TCRdb copy is restricted to in-frame clones and leaves out a portion. Of roughly 100,000 clones listed, about 87% are singletons. Sequencing was carried out using peripheral blood. The receptors stem from a human donor in a cohort sampled during active COVID-19. Both conserved end residues are part of each CDR3. The D gene is left open where the match is weak.

v_call	d_call	j_call	cdr3_aa	cdr3_nt
TRBV10-3	-	TRBJ1-1	CAIRDVQGLNTEAFF	TGTGCCATCAGGGATGTACAGGGTTTAAACACTGAAGCTTTCTTT
TRBV18	TRBD1	TRBJ1-1	CASSPAGGNTEAFF	TGTGCCAGCTCACCGGCAGGGGGGAACACTGAAGCTTTCTTT
TRBV19	TRBD1	TRBJ2-3	CASSIPGQASTDTQYF	TGTGCCAGTAGTATACCCGGACAGGCTAGCACAGATACGCAGTATTTT
TRBV19	-	TRBJ2-2	CASSRNRVPNTGELFF	TGTGCCAGTAGTAGAAACCGGGTCCCGAACACCGGGGAGCTGTTTTTT
TRBV12-3/TRBV12-4	TRBD1	TRBJ2-7	CASRRQGTYEQYF	TGTGCCAGCAGAAGACAGGGTACCTACGAGCAGTACTTC
TRBV27	-	TRBJ1-1	CASKILAVGTNTEAFF	TGTGCCAGCAAAATACTTGCCGTCGGGACAAACACTGAAGCTTTCTTT
TRBV18	-	TRBJ1-2	CASSPGAGELNYGYTF	TGTGCCAGCTCACCAGGGGCAGGGGAACTCAACTATGGCTACACCTTC
TRBV15	TRBD1	TRBJ2-3	CATSSDLLGTGADTQYF	TGTGCCACCAGCAGTGACTTATTAGGGACAGGAGCAGATACGCAGTATTTT
TRBV19	TRBD1	TRBJ1-2	CASSMGTGRVGTF	TGTGCCAGTAGTATGGGGACAGGCCGAGTGGGTACCTTC
TRBV19	-	TRBJ1-3	CASRIFGGTEFSGNTIYF	TGTGCCAGTAGAATCTTCGGGGGAACGGAGTTTTCTGGAAACACCATATATTTT
TRBV27	TRBD1	TRBJ1-1	CASSYRRGDFQAFF	TGTGCCAGCAGTTACCGCAGGGGGGATTTCCAAGCTTTCTTT
TRBV19	-	TRBJ2-1	CASSRGASASYNEQFF	TGTGCCAGTAGTCGGGGGGCTAGTGCCTCCTACAATGAGCAGTTCTTC
TRBV29-1	-	TRBJ1-2	CSVALRGGSEGYTF	TGCAGCGTCGCGTTGCGGGGCGGTTCGGAAGGCTACACCTTC
TRBV19	-	TRBJ2-2	CASRDGRITGELFF	TGTGCCAGTAGGGACGGGAGAATCACCGGGGAGCTGTTTTTT
TRBV28	TRBD1	TRBJ2-7	CASSLFPGQGKDEQYF	TGTGCCAGCAGTTTATTCCCCGGACAGGGGAAGGACGAGCAGTACTTC
TRBV28	-	TRBJ1-1	CASSFGRLPEAFF	TGTGCCAGCAGTTTCGGCAGGCTACCTGAAGCTTTCTTT
TRBV6-5	-	TRBJ1-2	CASSTRTASLYGYTF	TGTGCCAGCAGTACCCGGACAGCTTCCCTCTATGGCTACACCTTC
TRBV18	TRBD1	TRBJ2-5	CASSPGQTFQETQYF	TGTGCCAGCTCCCCGGGACAGACATTCCAAGAGACCCAGTACTTC
TRBV19	-	TRBJ1-1	CASSVLLGREGTEAFF	TGTGCCAGTAGTGTGCTCCTCGGTCGGGAGGGGACTGAAGCTTTCTTT
TRBV28	-	TRBJ2-7	CASRLRGTNRSPEQYF	TGTGCCAGCCGGCTCCGAGGAACAAACAGGTCCCCCGAGCAGTACTTC
TRBV19	TRBD2	TRBJ2-2	CASSTTSAGELFF	TGTGCCAGTAGTACGACTAGCGCCGGGGAGCTGTTTTTT
TRBV7-9	-	TRBJ2-3	CASSQAGDTQYF	TGTGCCAGCAGCCAAGCGGGAGATACGCAGTATTTT
TRBV3-1/TRBV3-2	-	TRBJ2-3	CASSQARSGADTQYF	TGTGCCAGCAGCCAAGCCAGATCAGGGGCAGATACGCAGTATTTT